This TCR beta chain was sequenced during a study of CXCR4 blockade with PD-1 therapy in pancreatic cancer (dated by TCRdb to between 2018 and 2020). About the investigation overall: The study analyzed resected pancreatic ductal adenocarcinoma using both multiplex immunohistochemistry and TCRbeta immunosequencing, alongside ex vivo slice culture that tested PD-1 and CXCR4 blockade. To assess intratumoral heterogeneity, two geographically distinct regions from each of a handful of tumors were TCR-sequenced.

The research as a whole found: Amino acid clone frequency correlated strongly with the number of distinct nucleotide rearrangements encoding it, suggesting convergent selection by common tumor antigens. Tumors had clonal expansion, with a mean productive clonality of 0.14 compared with about 0.05 in healthy blood, yet clonality showed no correlation with survival. Because only TCRbeta chains were sequenced, true antigen-specificity overlap among the convergent dominant clones remained unconfirmed, awaiting paired alpha-beta single-cell sequencing.

Concerning this clone itself: Its antigen remains unidentified. Base qualities were left out, and no much larger clone turns up one base away.

The patients who supplied the archived tumor blocks had received no neoadjuvant therapy before resection. In the preserved-tissue arm, the study used over 28 surgical resection samples taken from roughly 25 pancreatic ductal adenocarcinoma patients who had not previously been treated. DNA for the resection arm was extracted from ten 5-micron curls of FFPE tumor cut next to the multiplex immunohistochemistry slide. As encoded in the germline V gene (reference sequence), CDR1 is LNHDA while CDR2 is SQIVND. V is shortened by 5 bases, J by 0 bases, and the region joining them spans 10 bases. From cysteine to phenylalanine, the CDR3 is 15 amino acids long. CDR3 DNA is the only sequence kept; it has 45 bases, read in frame from the first base. TCRbeta CDR3 regions were immunosequenced from extracted DNA using the immunoSEQ Assay at Adaptive Biotechnologies. The paper's data handling went like this. To measure the absolute abundance of each unique TCRbeta CDR3, the sequences were collapsed and filtered. Clonality, calculated using only productive in-frame rearrangements, was defined as 1 minus Pielou's evenness. Regional overlap was evaluated by tracking the top 100 nucleotide rearrangements across paired samples, and paired versus unrelated samples were compared using the Morisita index. Convergence of nucleotide rearrangements onto identical amino acid sequences was assessed with the immunoSEQ Rearrangement Details tool. The table comes from immuneACCESS by way of TCRdb, which keeps in-frame sequences with V and J called. Part of the clones is missing from these tables; in studies checked, under half for an unresolved V gene and the rest for unknown reasons. D and trimming come from the DNA, and the V and J calls and clone size come from that table. In this sample the table shows 1,500 to 2,500 clones, roughly 58% of which occur a single time. The top ten clones comprise over 25% of the sample.

The specimen sequenced was tumor tissue. The origin of this receptor is a human donor with pancreatic ductal adenocarcinoma. The chain links TRBV19 with TRBJ2-2; the D gene is perhaps TRBD1, on 7 matching bases. The DNA reads TGTGCCAGTAGTGCGGGACAGTCGAACACCGGGGAGCTGTTTTTT. It codes for CASSAGQSNTGELFF.